This T cell receptor beta chain was obtained from a study of cytomegalovirus exposure and HLA in healthy donors. The PCR made use of 60 Vbeta and 13 Jbeta primers. Data came from immunoSEQ multiplex PCR; TCRdb stores just in-frame clones and leaves some out. The table has more than 65,000 clones, 78% seen once. With regard to this clone: Its antigen is undetermined.

Study conclusions and caveats: Among immune exposure information, only CMV serostatus was available.

Trimming took 0 bases from V and 8 from J, leaving 10 bases between them. Germline V gene data show CDR1 as PRHDT and CDR2 as FYEKMQ (reference sequence). The CDR3 covers 13 residues. This clonotype was sampled from a man aged 18 to 30 in good health and CMV-seropositive. The rearrangement uses TRBV13 and TRBJ1-2; no firm D call. Sequencing used PBMCs. The CDR3: CASSLGGLGGYTF. The CDR3 DNA reads as TGTGCCAGCAGCTTAGGCGGCCTCGGGGGCTACACCTTC. Full variable domain (missing parts from reference TRBV13 and TRBJ1-2): AAGVIQSPRHLIKEKRETATLKCYPIPRHDTVYWYQQGPGQDPQFLISFYEKMQSDKGSIPDRFSAQQFSDYHSELNMSSLELGDSALYFCASSLGGLGGYTFGSGTRLTVV.